This record looks at one T cell receptor beta chain sequence and its context. The sample comes from a study of blood T cell repertoires in COVID-19. Study summary: The cDNA or gDNA used as material had been derived from T cells, B-cell-depleted T cells, or PBMCs.

Methods used by the authors: Researchers report that nucleated cell counts were estimated from reference gene primer amplification. Sequenced by immunoSEQ multiplex PCR; TCRdb stores in-frame clones only, minus some. The V and J calls and clone size are taken from that table; D and trimming were inferred from the DNA. Counted here are about 210,000 clones, 75% to 90% occurring once; the ten biggest clones make up about 5%. The CDR3 spans 13 residues. Germline V gene data show CDR1 as SGHRS and CDR2 as YFSETQ. Trimming shortened V by 0 bases and J by 4 bases, and 6 bases separated the two germline ends.

The chain carries TRBV5-1 and TRBJ2-3; no clear D. The origin of this receptor is a woman in her 40s with acute or convalescent COVID-19. Sequencing was carried out using peripheral blood. The CDR3 coding sequence is TGCGCCAGCAGCTTGGGAGGTTCAGATACGCAGTATTTT. Translated, it gives CASSLGGSDTQYF.